Below are 15 T cell receptor beta chains sequenced from a single sample in a study of blood T cell repertoires in COVID-19. The data were produced by immunoSEQ multiplex PCR, yet TCRdb's version contains in-frame clones alone and is incomplete. The profile covers some 120,000 clones, with over 85% appearing a single time and 3.5% to 5% taken by the ten largest. The sample taken for sequencing was peripheral blood. These receptors were taken from a man aged 60-69 years with COVID-19, enrolled during active disease.

V and J are TRBV3-1 (or the pseudogene TRBV3-2) and TRBJ2-2; TRBD1 matches at 7 bases. The CDR3 has 16 amino acids. Germline loops: CDR1 LGHDT, CDR2 YNNKEL (reference sequence). V trimming: 0 bases; J trimming: 1 base; junction bases outside the gene matches: 2. The CDR3 sequence is CASSQDAGGNTGELFF. CDR3 bases: TGTGCCAGCAGCCAAGACGCAGGGGGGAACACCGGGGAGCTGTTTTTT.

This rearrangement joins TRBV5-4 to TRBJ2-1; maybe TRBD1 (6 bases). The CDR3 contains 14 residues. The V end lost 0 bases, the J end lost 6 bases, and 10 bases lay between the germline ends. Per the germline V gene, CDR1 is SGHNT and CDR2 is YYREEE (reference sequence). The CDR3 region is CASSLDRASNEQFF. The CDR3 nucleotides are TGTGCCAGCAGCTTGGACAGGGCATCCAATGAGCAGTTCTTC.

This clone was observed once. This chain's CDR3 is CASSESSPLRGAFF. CDR3 DNA sequence: TGTGCCAGCAGTGAAAGTTCCCCCTTAAGAGGAGCTTTCTTT. V and J are TRBV6-1 and TRBJ1-1; D is uncertain. Germline V gene data show CDR1 as MNHNS and CDR2 as SASEGT. This CDR3 is 14 amino acids long. V lost 2 bases and J 10 bases, leaving 17 bases between the germline ends.

This clone was counted only a few times. The chain couples TRBV18 to TRBJ1-2; maybe TRBD1 (5 bases). Trimming took off 2 bases at V and 3 bases at J, with 10 bases between the two ends. The germline V gene encodes CDR1 KGHSH and CDR2 LQKENI. This CDR3 comprises 14 residues. CDR3 protein: CASSPGTGDYGYTF. The CDR3 DNA sequence: TGTGCCAGCTCACCAGGGACGGGGGACTATGGCTACACCTTC.

This chain uses TRBV6-6 with TRBJ1-3; D not resolved. Germline values: CDR1 MNHNY, CDR2 SVGAGI (reference sequence). The CDR3 is 14 amino acids. V gave up 2 bases and J gave up 4 bases, with 9 bases separating them. The CDR3 nucleotides are TGTGCCAGCAGTTACGGGGAGGGAGGAAACACCATATATTTT. This codes for CASSYGEGGNTIYF.

This clone appeared a single time. The J gene is TRBJ1-5, the V gene TRBV28; D might be TRBD1 (6 bases). Trimming left V 3 bases short and J 9 bases short, with 15 bases between. Germline values: CDR1 MDHEN, CDR2 SYDVKM. The CDR3 spans 14 residues. CDR3: CASSFRGISRPQHF. The CDR3 region has the DNA TGTGCCAGCAGTTTTAGGGGGATTAGCCGGCCCCAGCATTTT.

The CDR3 region has the DNA TGTGCCAGCAGCGCGCGGGGACAGGTCAATTCACCCCTCCACTTT. Encoded protein: CASSARGQVNSPLHF. V is TRBV3-1 (or the pseudogene TRBV3-2) and J is TRBJ1-6; TRBD1 aligns across 8 bases. There are 15 residues in the CDR3. Looked up from germline, CDR1 is LGHDT and CDR2 is YNNKEL (reference sequence). Unmatched junction bases numbered 7, after V lost 5 bases and J lost 7 bases.

The chain employs TRBV6-6 and TRBJ2-1; D perhaps matches TRBD2 (6 bases). Deletions cut 5 bases from V and 5 bases from J, with 22 bases between. Germline CDR1 is MNHNY and CDR2 is SVGAGI (reference sequence). The CDR3 extends over 17 amino acids. CDR3 bases: TGTGCCAGCAGTCCGCGTAGGAGCCTAGCGAGAAACAATGAGCAGTTCTTC. Its translation: CASSPRRSLARNNEQFF.

The rearrangement links TRBV24-1 to TRBJ1-2; 8 bases align to TRBD1. V gave up 3 bases and J gave up 8 bases; unmatched junction bases: 13. Germline V gene lookup returns CDR1 KGHDR and CDR2 SFDVKD. There are 16 residues in the CDR3. The CDR3 here is CATSDSGTGRHRGYTF. The CDR3 DNA reads TGTGCCACCAGTGATAGCGGGACAGGACGCCACCGAGGCTACACCTTC.

The chain employs TRBV7-6 and TRBJ2-2; 7 bases are a match to TRBD2. The CDR3 is made up of 16 amino acids. V gave up 1 base and J gave up 0 bases; unmatched junction bases: 2. Germline V gene sequence: CDR1 SGHVS, CDR2 FNYEAQ. The CDR3: CASSLESGANTGELFF. In DNA, the CDR3 is TGTGCCAGCAGCTTAGAAAGCGGGGCGAACACCGGGGAGCTGTTTTTT.

A few counts support this clone. The chain employs TRBV19 and TRBJ1-1; the D gene is possibly TRBD1 (5 bases). Between the trimmed V and J ends, which lost 3 bases and 8 bases, there was a span of 22 bases. This CDR3 is built from 16 residues. Germline-derived CDR1 and CDR2 are LNHDA and SQIVND (reference sequence). The CDR3 loop is CASSMPRRQGPGEAFF. CDR3 DNA: TGTGCCAGTAGTATGCCCCGACGGCAGGGCCCCGGGGAAGCTTTCTTT.

The chain uses TRBV9 and TRBJ2-1, with TRBD2 identical over 8 bases. The CDR3 totals 16 residues. The V segment lost 0 bases and the J segment 3 bases; nucleotides outside the gene matches: 5. The germline V gene encodes CDR1 SGDLS and CDR2 YYNGEE. The CDR3 reads CASSVDVAGIYNEQFF. The CDR3 DNA follows: TGTGCCAGCAGCGTAGATGTAGCGGGGATCTACAATGAGCAGTTCTTC.

The sample holds one count of this clone. V gene TRBV5-1 combines with J gene TRBJ2-5, with D possibly being TRBD2 (6 bases). The CDR3 covers 14 residues. CDR1 and CDR2 from the germline V gene are SGHRS and YFSETQ. The V end was cut by 0 bases, the J end by 7 bases, with 13 bases between. The CDR3 spells CASSLGTTGGTQYF. The CDR3 DNA follows: TGCGCCAGCAGCTTGGGGACTACCGGCGGGACCCAGTACTTC.

The genes are TRBV7-8 and TRBJ2-7; TRBD2 aligns across 13 bases. V dropped 1 base and J dropped 1; count of bases not matched to a gene: 4. Germline loops: CDR1 SGHVS, CDR2 FQNEAQ. This CDR3 has 17 residues. CDR3 bases: TGTGCCAGCAGCTTAGGGGGACTAGCGGGAAGGTCCTACGAGCAGTACTTC. This translates into CASSLGGLAGRSYEQYF.

The V call is TRBV9, the J call TRBJ2-1, with a weak D call TRBD2 (6 bases). The CDR3 spans 12 residues. Between the trimmed V and J ends, which lost 0 bases and 9 bases, there was a span of 7 bases. Germline V gene lookup returns CDR1 SGDLS and CDR2 YYNGEE. As DNA, the CDR3 is TGTGCCAGCAGCGTAGTGGAGGGTGAGCAGTTCTTC. Encoded protein: CASSVVEGEQFF.